This TCR beta chain derives from a study of control samples from healthy donors and cancer patients. The assay was immunoSEQ multiplex PCR, and TCRdb's table has in-frame clones only and misses some. The sample lists 140,000 or so clones, 85% to 95% occurring once. The CDR3 covers 12 residues. V gave up 3 bases and J gave up 3 bases, with 6 bases separating them. CDR1 and CDR2 from the germline V gene are MNHNS and SASEGT. This TCR was recovered from a man aged 55 to 69 with colorectal cancer. Sequencing was performed on PBMCs. V is TRBV6-1 and J is TRBJ2-7; D unresolved. The CDR3 sequence: CASSDRSYEQYF. In DNA form, the CDR3 reads TGTGCCAGCAGTGACCGCAGCTACGAGCAGTACTTC.